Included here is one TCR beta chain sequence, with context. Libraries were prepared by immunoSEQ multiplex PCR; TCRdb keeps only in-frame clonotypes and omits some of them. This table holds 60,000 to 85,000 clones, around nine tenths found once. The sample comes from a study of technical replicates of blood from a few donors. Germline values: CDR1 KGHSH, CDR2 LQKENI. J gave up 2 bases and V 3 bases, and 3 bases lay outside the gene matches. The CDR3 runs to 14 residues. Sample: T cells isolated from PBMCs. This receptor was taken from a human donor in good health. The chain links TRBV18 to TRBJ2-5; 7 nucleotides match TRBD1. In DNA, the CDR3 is TGTGCCAGCTCACCCTGGACAGGACAAGAGACCCAGTACTTC. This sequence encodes CASSPWTGQETQYF.